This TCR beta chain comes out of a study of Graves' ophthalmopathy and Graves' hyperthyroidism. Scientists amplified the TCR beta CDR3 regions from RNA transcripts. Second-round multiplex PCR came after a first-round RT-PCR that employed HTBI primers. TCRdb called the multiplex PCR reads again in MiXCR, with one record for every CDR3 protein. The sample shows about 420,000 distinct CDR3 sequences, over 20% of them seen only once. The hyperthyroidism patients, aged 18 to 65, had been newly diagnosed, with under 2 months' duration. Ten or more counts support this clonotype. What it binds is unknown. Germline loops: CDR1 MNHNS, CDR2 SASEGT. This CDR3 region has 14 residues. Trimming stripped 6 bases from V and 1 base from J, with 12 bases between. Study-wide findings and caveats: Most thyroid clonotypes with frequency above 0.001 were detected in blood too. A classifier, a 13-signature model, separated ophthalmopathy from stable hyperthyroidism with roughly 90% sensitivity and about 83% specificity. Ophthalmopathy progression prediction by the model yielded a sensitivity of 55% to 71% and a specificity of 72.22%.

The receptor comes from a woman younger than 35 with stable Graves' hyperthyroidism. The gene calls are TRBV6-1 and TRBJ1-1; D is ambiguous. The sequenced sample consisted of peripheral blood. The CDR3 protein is CASSLKGGNTEAFF. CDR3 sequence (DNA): TGTGCCAGCAGCCTAAAAGGCGGGAACACTGAAGCTTTCTTT.